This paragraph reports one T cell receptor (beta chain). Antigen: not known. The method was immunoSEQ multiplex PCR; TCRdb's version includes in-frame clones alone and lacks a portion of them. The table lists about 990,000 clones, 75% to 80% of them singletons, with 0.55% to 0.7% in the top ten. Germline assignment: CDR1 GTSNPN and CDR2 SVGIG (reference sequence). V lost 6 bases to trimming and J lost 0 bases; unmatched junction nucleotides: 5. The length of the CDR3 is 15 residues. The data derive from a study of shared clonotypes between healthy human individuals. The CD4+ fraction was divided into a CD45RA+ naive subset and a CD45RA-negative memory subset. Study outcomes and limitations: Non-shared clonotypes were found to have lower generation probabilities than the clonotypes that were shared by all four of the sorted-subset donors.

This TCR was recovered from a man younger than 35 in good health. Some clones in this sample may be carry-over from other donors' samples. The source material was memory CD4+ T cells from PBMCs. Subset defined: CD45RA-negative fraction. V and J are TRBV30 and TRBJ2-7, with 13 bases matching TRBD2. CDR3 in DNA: TGTGCCTGTCGACTAGCGGGAGGTGCCTCCTACGAGCAGTACTTC. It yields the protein CACRLAGGASYEQYF.